This T cell receptor beta chain was obtained from a study of T cells in Graves' hyperthyroidism and ophthalmopathy. Patients were excluded because of uncontrolled infection, other autoimmune disease, pregnancy or lactation. This clonotype was observed at least ten times. TCR beta CDR3 region amplification was performed from RNA transcripts. During a first-round RT-PCR of the TCR CDR3, the HTBI primer set was used. A single record per CDR3 protein comes from TCRdb applying MiXCR to the multiplex PCR reads. The sample includes hundreds of thousands of distinct CDR3 sequences, roughly 16% of them seen just once. Germline V lookup: CDR1 SEHNR, CDR2 FQNEAQ (reference sequence). The CDR3 totals 15 residues. V was shortened by 5 bases and J by 0 bases, with 13 bases between the two germline ends.

This clonotype was sampled from a woman in her twenties or thirties with Graves' hyperthyroidism. The specimen sequenced was blood. The chain couples TRBV7-9 to TRBJ1-1; D is uncertain. CDR3 coding DNA: TGTGCCAGCAGCATGATTCGGGGTGTGAACACTGAAGCTTTCTTT. Its translation: CASSMIRGVNTEAFF. Complete variable domain (other parts from reference TRBV7-9 and TRBJ1-1): DTGVSQNPRHKITKRGQNVTFRCDPISEHNRLYWYRQTLGQGPEFLTYFQNEAQLEKSRLLSDRFSAERPKGSFSTLEIQRTEQGDSAMYLCASSMIRGVNTEAFFGQGTRLTVV.